This T cell receptor beta chain was observed in a study of blood T cell repertoires in COVID-19. Study background: Samples of COVID-19 (acute and convalescent) were obtained from the United States, Italy and Spain. T cells, B-cell-depleted T cells, or PBMCs supplied cDNA or gDNA.

Per germline, CDR1 MNHEY and CDR2 SVGEGT. V trimming: 5 bases; J trimming: 5 bases; junction bases outside the gene matches: 3. The CDR3 contains 13 residues. Original methodology: Reference gene primer amplification gave nucleated cell count estimates. Data came from immunoSEQ multiplex PCR; TCRdb stores just in-frame clones and leaves some out. V and J calls plus clone size are reproduced from that table; the DNA served to infer D and trimming. The sample consists of under 250,000 clones, 75% to 85% of them appearing once. Sequencing used peripheral blood. This clonotype was sampled from an older woman with acute or convalescent COVID-19. The rearrangement joins TRBV6-2 or TRBV6-3 to TRBJ1-2; 9 bases are shared with TRBD1. CDR3 amino acids: CASSIDRGYGYTF. CDR3 nucleotides: TGTGCCAGCAGTATCGACAGGGGGTATGGCTACACCTTC.